One sample yielded the 29 T cell receptor beta chains listed below, sequenced in a study of T cells in localized non-small cell lung cancer. Repertoires were generated with immunoSEQ multiplex PCR, while TCRdb's copy carries only in-frame clones and drops some. The sample shows roughly 77,000 clones, more than 75% of them seen only once. Specimen: peripheral blood, collected before any cancer treatment. The receptors stem from a woman between 35 and 75 years old with stage I squamous cell lung carcinoma.

The chain uses TRBV4-1 and TRBJ1-1; D remains ambiguous. Germline CDR1 MGHRA, CDR2 YSYEKL. The CDR3 totals 15 residues. The V end lost 0 bases, the J end lost 0 bases, and 8 bases lay between the germline ends. CDR3 region: CASSQDAPMNTEAFF. DNA of the CDR3: TGCGCCAGCAGCCAAGATGCCCCCATGAACACTGAAGCTTTCTTT.

The V and J genes are TRBV29-1 and TRBJ2-1, with D perhaps TRBD1 (6 bases). V was pared by 7 bases and J by 6 bases, with 10 bases between. The CDR3 is 11 residues long. Germline assignment: CDR1 SQVTM and CDR2 ANQGSEA. The CDR3 spells CSAHRANEQFF. The CDR3 bases are TGCAGCGCCCACAGGGCCAATGAGCAGTTCTTC.

As DNA, the CDR3 is TGTGCCAGCGTAGCTAACTATGGCTACACCTTC. Encoded protein: CASVANYGYTF. The V gene is TRBV2, the J gene TRBJ1-2, with D hard to call. CDR3 length: 11 residues. V lost 8 bases to trimming and J lost 0 bases, with 4 bases between them. The V gene's germline CDR1 is SNHLY and CDR2 FYNNEI.

The gene calls are TRBV21-1 and TRBJ1-2. TRBV21-1 is a documented pseudogene. The CDR3 loop spans 15 amino acids. CDR3 loop: CASSRERGLLRGYTF. The CDR3 coding sequence is TGTGCCAGCAGCAGGGAACGGGGGCTATTGCGGGGCTACACCTTC.

The chain uses TRBV15 and TRBJ2-3; D is perhaps TRBD2 (7 bases). The CDR3 extends over 15 amino acids. Trimming left V 0 bases short and J 5 bases short, with 12 bases between. Germline V gives CDR1 LNHNV, CDR2 YYDKDF (reference sequence). CDR3 coding DNA: TGTGCCACCAGCAGAGATCCGCGGGGGCTAGATACGCAGTATTTT. Translation: CATSRDPRGLDTQYF.

The rearrangement joins TRBV30 to TRBJ1-2; D perhaps matches TRBD1 (5 bases). The V gene's germline CDR1 is GTSNPN and CDR2 SVGIG (reference sequence). The CDR3 extends over 13 amino acids. Trimming cost V 2 bases and J 3 bases, with 10 bases left between them. CDR3 residues: CAWSWGLDYGYTF. The CDR3 region has the DNA TGTGCCTGGAGTTGGGGGTTGGACTATGGCTACACCTTC.

This chain's CDR3 is CASSSLRDQPQHF. The CDR3 DNA follows: TGTGCCAGTAGTAGCCTCCGGGATCAGCCCCAGCATTTT. The V gene is TRBV19, the J gene TRBJ1-5; no firm D call. This CDR3 comprises 13 residues. Germline-derived CDR1 and CDR2 are LNHDA and SQIVND (reference sequence). V lost 4 bases to trimming and J lost 5 bases, with 9 bases between them.

This chain links TRBV5-1 with TRBJ2-3; D call uncertain. The CDR3 runs 14 residues. Between the trimmed V and J ends, which lost 0 bases and 2 bases, there was a span of 7 bases. Per the germline V gene, CDR1 is SGHRS and CDR2 is YFSETQ. CDR3 bases: TGCGCCAGCAGCTTGGACAGCCCCACAGATACGCAGTATTTT. The encoded protein is CASSLDSPTDTQYF.

The V gene is TRBV30, the J gene TRBJ2-3, with 7 bases matching TRBD1. This CDR3 spans 16 amino acids. V lost 0 bases and J lost 2; bases outside the gene matches: 8. Germline V lookup: CDR1 GTSNPN, CDR2 SVGIG (reference sequence). CDR3 in DNA: TGTGCCTGGAGTGTGGGGGCAGGGGGACCCACAGATACGCAGTATTTT. Protein sequence: CAWSVGAGGPTDTQYF.

J is TRBJ2-3 and V is TRBV7-9, with D tentatively TRBD1 (5 bases). The CDR3 is 15 residues long. In germline, CDR1 is SEHNR, CDR2 FQNEAQ (reference sequence). The V gene lost 5 bases and the J gene lost 0 bases, with 12 bases spanning the gap. CDR3 residues: CASSLAAGSTDTQYF. CDR3 nucleotide sequence: TGTGCCAGCAGCCTCGCCGCAGGGAGCACAGATACGCAGTATTTT.

This rearrangement joins TRBV12-5 to TRBJ1-1, with D unresolved. V was cut by 7 bases and J by 1 base, with 4 bases left in between. Germline V CDR1 and CDR2: LGHNT, FRNRAP. The CDR3 is made up of 11 amino acids. The CDR3 DNA is TGTGCTAGTGTTAAGAACACTGAAGCTTTCTTT. Amino acid sequence: CASVKNTEAFF.

This clone was recorded once. J is TRBJ2-1 and V is TRBV15; 8 nucleotides align to TRBD2. This CDR3 comprises 13 residues. Germline V gene data show CDR1 as LNHNV and CDR2 as YYDKDF (reference sequence). V trimming: 9 bases; J trimming: 2 bases; junction bases outside the gene matches: 3. CDR3 region: CATKAGAYNEQFF. The CDR3 DNA reads as TGTGCCACGAAAGCGGGGGCCTACAATGAGCAGTTCTTC.

This chain links TRBV19 with TRBJ2-7; 10 positions match TRBD1. The CDR3 has 15 residues. In germline, CDR1 is LNHDA, CDR2 SQIVND (reference sequence). V lost 3 bases to trimming and J lost 5 bases; unmatched junction nucleotides: 7. Here the CDR3 reads CASSIFGQGVNEQYF. The CDR3 DNA follows: TGTGCCAGTAGTATTTTTGGACAGGGGGTCAACGAGCAGTACTTC.

This clone has more than one count but fewer than ten. The CDR3 DNA sequence: TGCAGCGTTGAAGAAGGTCTAGCGTTCAGCTCCTACAATGAGCAGTTCTTC. Amino acids: CSVEEGLAFSSYNEQFF. V usage is TRBV29-1 and J usage is TRBJ2-1, with D tentatively TRBD2 (6 bases). The V end was cut by 0 bases, the J end by 0 bases, with 15 bases between. Germline lookup yields CDR1 SQVTM and CDR2 ANQGSEA. This CDR3 spans 17 amino acids.

The gene calls are TRBV6-6 and TRBJ2-2; D call uncertain. Germline V gene data show CDR1 as MNHNY and CDR2 as SVGAGI (reference sequence). The CDR3 has 14 residues. V lost 5 bases and J 1 base, leaving 8 bases between the germline ends. CDR3 amino acids: CASSRIVNTGELFF. The CDR3 coding sequence is TGTGCCAGCAGTAGAATCGTGAACACCGGGGAGCTGTTTTTT.

This chain links TRBV4-1 with TRBJ1-1, with 7 bases that match TRBD1. V trimming: 0 bases; J trimming: 4 bases; junction bases outside the gene matches: 8. This CDR3 has 16 amino acids. Germline V lookup: CDR1 MGHRA, CDR2 YSYEKL. The CDR3 protein is CASSQEGRGRGTEAFF. DNA of the CDR3: TGCGCCAGCAGCCAAGAGGGAAGGGGGCGAGGCACTGAAGCTTTCTTT.

The chain recombines TRBV10-3 with TRBJ1-1, with TRBD1 as a possible D gene (5 bases). CDR3 size: 13 residues. Germline CDR1 ENHRY, CDR2 SYGVKD. The V gene lost 10 bases and the J gene lost 4 bases, with 16 bases spanning the gap. The DNA for the CDR3 is TGTGCCAGCGCGAGACCAGGGAGCACTGAAGCTTTCTTT. It yields the protein CASARPGSTEAFF.

V is TRBV7-3 and J is TRBJ2-3, with TRBD2 identical over 9 bases. Trimming removed 5 bases from V and 8 bases from J; junction bases left unmatched: 11. The CDR3 contains 15 residues. Germline lookup yields CDR1 SGHTA and CDR2 FQGTGA. CDR3 protein: CASSQGSGGPGTQYF. The CDR3, as DNA: TGTGCCAGCAGCCAGGGGAGCGGGGGGCCTGGTACGCAGTATTTT.

V is TRBV2 and J is TRBJ1-1; D may be TRBD1 (5 bases). V lost 6 bases and J 0 bases, leaving 11 bases between the germline ends. Germline CDR1 is SNHLY and CDR2 is FYNNEI. The CDR3 covers 14 residues. The CDR3 nucleotides are TGTGCCAGCAGATACAGGAGGATGAACACTGAAGCTTTCTTT. Translation: CASRYRRMNTEAFF.

V is TRBV6-5 and J is TRBJ2-7; 7 bases are shared with TRBD1. There are 11 residues in the CDR3. Germline loops: CDR1 MNHEY, CDR2 SVGAGI. Unmatched junction bases numbered 7, after V lost 6 bases and J lost 11 bases. CDR3 DNA sequence: TGTGCCAGCAGCTCACTAACAGGGGAGTACTTC. Amino acids: CASSSLTGEYF.

The chain has TRBV19 and TRBJ2-4, with D perhaps being TRBD1 or TRBD2 (6 bases each). The CDR3 has 16 amino acids. V was clipped by 5 bases and J by 3 bases, with 17 bases between them. Germline V CDR1 and CDR2: LNHDA, SQIVND (reference sequence). CDR3 DNA sequence: TGTGCCAGTAGTTCAGTGAGGGGGGCCTTCAAAAACATTCAGTACTTC. Translating gives CASSSVRGAFKNIQYF.

The V call is TRBV30, the J call TRBJ1-1; TRBD1 agrees at 7 bases. This CDR3 contains 15 residues. Germline-derived CDR1 and CDR2 are GTSNPN and SVGIG (reference sequence). Losses at the gene ends were 8 bases for V and 2 bases for J; bases not matched to a gene: 14. CDR3 protein: CARPDSGQTNTEAFF. In nucleotides, the CDR3 is TGTGCCAGGCCTGACTCGGGACAGACAAACACTGAAGCTTTCTTT. The full variable domain, rest sourced from reference TRBV30 and TRBJ1-1, is SQTIHQWPATLVQPVGSPLSLECTVEGTSNPNLYWYRQAAGRGLQLLFYSVGIGQISSEVPQNLSASRPQDRQFILSSKKLLLSDSGFYLCARPDSGQTNTEAFFGQGTRLTVV.

This clone was detected only a few times. The rearrangement joins TRBV9 to TRBJ2-1; either TRBD1 or TRBD2 may fit D (5 bases each). Germline values: CDR1 SGDLS, CDR2 YYNGEE. The CDR3 is made up of 14 amino acids. V lost 0 bases to trimming and J lost 9 bases, with 13 bases between them. The CDR3 DNA is TGTGCCAGCAGCGTAGCTACGTGGGGGTCTGAGCAGTTCTTC. Translation: CASSVATWGSEQFF.

This clone was seen only a few times. The chain is built from TRBV19 and TRBJ1-1; no clear D gene. The germline V gene encodes CDR1 LNHDA and CDR2 SQIVND (reference sequence). The CDR3 is made up of 11 amino acids. V shed 7 bases and J shed 8 bases, with 11 bases lying between them. CDR3 sequence: CASIGGFEAFF. The CDR3 DNA reads as TGTGCCAGTATCGGCGGCTTCGAAGCTTTCTTT.

The chain uses TRBV6-5 and TRBJ1-6; no firm D call. V was trimmed by 6 bases and J by 3 bases, leaving 12 bases between them. This CDR3 is 15 amino acids long. Per germline, CDR1 MNHEY and CDR2 SVGAGI. The CDR3 sequence is CASRSQGLYNSPLHF. The CDR3 DNA sequence: TGTGCCAGCAGATCACAAGGCCTCTATAATTCACCCCTCCACTTT.

The chain is built from TRBV27 and TRBJ1-1; unclear D gene. From germline, CDR1 is MNHEY and CDR2 SMNVEV (reference sequence). V was shortened by 0 bases and J by 5 bases, with 7 bases between the two germline ends. The CDR3 contains 13 residues. The CDR3 DNA reads TGTGCCAGCAGTTTATCTACGGGGACTGAAGCTTTCTTT. The encoded protein is CASSLSTGTEAFF.

The rearrangement uses TRBV5-6 and TRBJ1-6; D possibly corresponds to TRBD1 (5 bases). Germline V gives CDR1 SGHDT, CDR2 YYEEEE. Trimming took 4 bases from V and 10 from J, leaving 21 bases between them. This CDR3 is built from 16 residues. CDR3 nucleotide sequence: TGTGCCAGCAGCCCGCTGAAGCAGGGAAGGGGATCACCCCTCCACTTT. It specifies CASSPLKQGRGSPLHF. Together with reference TRBV5-6 and TRBJ1-6, the CDR3 gives the full variable domain: DAGVTQSPTHLIKTRGQQVTLRCSPKSGHDTVSWYQQALGQGPQFIFQYYEEEERQRGNFPDRFSGHQFPNYSSELNVNALLLGDSALYLCASSPLKQGRGSPLHFGNGTRLTVT.

The rearrangement links TRBV5-1 to TRBJ2-2; no reliable D call. The CDR3 runs to 14 residues. Germline lookup yields CDR1 SGHRS and CDR2 YFSETQ. The V gene lost 2 bases and the J gene lost 5 bases, with 10 bases spanning the gap. The CDR3 sequence is CASSLSGFTGELFF. For the CDR3, the DNA is TGCGCCAGCAGCTTATCGGGTTTTACCGGGGAGCTGTTTTTT.

The V gene is TRBV10-2, the J gene TRBJ2-3; D gene uncertain. CDR3 length: 14 amino acids. V was clipped by 0 bases and J by 4 bases, with 8 bases between them. Germline CDR1 WSHSY, CDR2 SAAADI. This chain's CDR3 is CASSESERSDTQYF. The CDR3, as DNA: TGCGCCAGCAGTGAGTCGGAGAGGTCAGATACGCAGTATTTT.